This T cell receptor (beta chain) was captured by sequencing in a study of T cells in Graves' hyperthyroidism and ophthalmopathy. CDR1 and CDR2 from the germline V gene are SGHAT and FQNNGV. V lost 5 bases, J lost 7 bases, and 15 bases lay in between. The CDR3 has 13 amino acids. Absence of ophthalmopathy progression within 18 months defined stable Graves' hyperthyroidism. Not enrolled were patients with uncontrolled infection, other autoimmune disease, pregnancy or lactation. Diagnostic decisions used clinical symptoms, serum thyroxine and TRAb, thyroid ultrasound and orbital computed tomography. RNA transcripts were the template for amplifying TCR beta CDR3 regions. First-round RT-PCR of the TCR CDR3 relied on the HTBI primer set. In TCRdb, the multiplex PCR reads were re-called with MiXCR into one record per CDR3 protein. Counted here are approximately 380,000 distinct CDR3 sequences, approximately 19% occurring once; the ten biggest clones make up around 4%.

This clonotype was seen at least ten times. The sample was blood. The chain carries TRBV11-2 and TRBJ2-7; D perhaps matches TRBD2 (5 bases). The sequence was obtained from a woman younger than 30 with Graves' hyperthyroidism. In DNA, the CDR3 is TGTGCCAGCAGCCACGGCGGAGGACGGGAGCAGTACTTC. Translation gives CASSHGGGREQYF.